The 10 T cell receptor beta chains presented below share a single source sample, sequenced in a study of T cell responses to AZD1222 COVID-19 vaccine. Sequencing used immunoSEQ multiplex PCR; TCRdb keeps in-frame clones, though not all of them. Counted here are 95,000 to 150,000 clones, around 89% occurring once; the ten biggest clones make up 1.5% to 1.8%. The material was peripheral blood, obtained on day 0 of AZD1222 vaccination. The source is an adult in good health.

This clone has just one count. The genes are TRBV24-1 and TRBJ2-2, with unresolved D. Germline assignment: CDR1 KGHDR and CDR2 SFDVKD. The ends were cut back, 1 base at V and 0 bases at J, with 11 bases in the middle. The CDR3 runs 17 residues. The CDR3 DNA is TGTGCCACCAGTGATTTAAAGGCCCCTGCGAACACCGGGGAGCTGTTTTTT. Translation gives CATSDLKAPANTGELFF.

The chain combines TRBV9 with TRBJ1-6, with D unresolved. The CDR3 is 14 amino acids. Germline CDR1 reads SGDLS; CDR2 reads YYNGEE. Between the trimmed V and J ends, which lost 0 bases and 9 bases, there was a span of 10 bases. In DNA, the CDR3 is TGTGCCAGCAGCGTAGCTGGGGTGGGTTCACCCCTCCACTTT. Encoded protein: CASSVAGVGSPLHF.

The genes are TRBV3-1 (or the pseudogene TRBV3-2) and TRBJ1-2; weak D call: TRBD1 (5 bases). Germline V gives CDR1 LGHDT, CDR2 YNNKEL (reference sequence). Trimming took 7 bases from V and 2 from J, leaving 8 bases between them. CDR3 size: 12 residues. The chain's CDR3 is CASTSGNYGYTF. In DNA form, the CDR3 reads TGTGCCAGCACCTCAGGGAACTATGGCTACACCTTC.

This chain joins TRBV5-4 and TRBJ2-3; D unclear. The germline V and J ends were trimmed by 4 bases and 3 bases, with 12 bases remaining between them. The germline gives CDR1 SGHNT, CDR2 YYREEE (reference sequence). CDR3 size: 14 residues. In nucleotides, the CDR3 is TGTGCCAGCAGCGTCCCAGGTACTACAGATACGCAGTATTTT. Protein: CASSVPGTTDTQYF.

The chain has TRBV5-8 and TRBJ1-5, with 9 positions matching TRBD1. Germline CDR1 reads SGHTS; CDR2 reads YDEGEE. J lost 3 bases, V lost 10 bases, and 11 bases had no gene match. The CDR3 is 15 residues long. CDR3 bases: TGTGCCTCTGACACCGGGACAGGGTACAATCAGCCCCAGCATTTT. This gives the protein CASDTGTGYNQPQHF.

The chain links TRBV21-1 to TRBJ1-2; the table names TRBD1, a call not compared with the DNA. TRBV21-1 is reported as a pseudogene. The CDR3 extends over 16 amino acids. The CDR3 loop reads CASSKGEGGACHGYTF. DNA for the CDR3: TGTGCCAGCAGCAAAGGGGAAGGGGGCGCGTGTCATGGCTACACCTTC.

This clone is a singleton in its sample. The rearrangement joins TRBV7-9 to TRBJ2-7; D unclear. Trimming took 5 bases from V and 0 from J, leaving 8 bases between them. Germline lookup yields CDR1 SEHNR and CDR2 FQNEAQ (reference sequence). CDR3 length equals 13 residues. The CDR3 is CASSTSLSYEQYF. The CDR3 bases are TGTGCCAGCAGCACCTCACTCTCCTACGAGCAGTACTTC.

V is TRBV27 and J is TRBJ2-1; 8 nucleotides agree with TRBD2. The CDR3 sequence is 19 residues long. CDR1 is MNHEY and CDR2 is SMNVEV in the germline V gene (reference sequence). With 11 bases clipped from V and 5 bases from J, the junction kept 26 bases outside the gene matches. The CDR3 nucleotides read TGTGCCTGTTCCTCCCTGGCGGGGGGTCGTAATCCGCGAAACAATGAGCAGTTCTTC. Its protein is CACSSLAGGRNPRNNEQFF.

This chain links TRBV9 with TRBJ2-3; D is possibly TRBD2 (6 bases). Looked up from germline, CDR1 is SGDLS and CDR2 is YYNGEE. The CDR3 spans 17 residues. With 0 bases removed from V and 6 bases from J, the gap between germline ends came to 20 bases. This chain's CDR3 is CASSVEPPPGARDTQYF. The CDR3 DNA is TGTGCCAGCAGCGTAGAGCCCCCCCCGGGAGCAAGGGATACGCAGTATTTT.

Points on this clone: The sample carries other DNA sequences with the same CDR3. The J gene is TRBJ1-2, the V gene TRBV28, with D hard to call. The length of the CDR3 is 12 residues. Per germline, CDR1 MDHEN and CDR2 SYDVKM. Trimming pared 2 bases from V and 5 bases from J, leaving 6 bases between. As DNA, the CDR3 is TGTGCCAGCAGTTTAGGCGGGTATGGCTACACCTTC. Translation gives CASSLGGYGYTF.